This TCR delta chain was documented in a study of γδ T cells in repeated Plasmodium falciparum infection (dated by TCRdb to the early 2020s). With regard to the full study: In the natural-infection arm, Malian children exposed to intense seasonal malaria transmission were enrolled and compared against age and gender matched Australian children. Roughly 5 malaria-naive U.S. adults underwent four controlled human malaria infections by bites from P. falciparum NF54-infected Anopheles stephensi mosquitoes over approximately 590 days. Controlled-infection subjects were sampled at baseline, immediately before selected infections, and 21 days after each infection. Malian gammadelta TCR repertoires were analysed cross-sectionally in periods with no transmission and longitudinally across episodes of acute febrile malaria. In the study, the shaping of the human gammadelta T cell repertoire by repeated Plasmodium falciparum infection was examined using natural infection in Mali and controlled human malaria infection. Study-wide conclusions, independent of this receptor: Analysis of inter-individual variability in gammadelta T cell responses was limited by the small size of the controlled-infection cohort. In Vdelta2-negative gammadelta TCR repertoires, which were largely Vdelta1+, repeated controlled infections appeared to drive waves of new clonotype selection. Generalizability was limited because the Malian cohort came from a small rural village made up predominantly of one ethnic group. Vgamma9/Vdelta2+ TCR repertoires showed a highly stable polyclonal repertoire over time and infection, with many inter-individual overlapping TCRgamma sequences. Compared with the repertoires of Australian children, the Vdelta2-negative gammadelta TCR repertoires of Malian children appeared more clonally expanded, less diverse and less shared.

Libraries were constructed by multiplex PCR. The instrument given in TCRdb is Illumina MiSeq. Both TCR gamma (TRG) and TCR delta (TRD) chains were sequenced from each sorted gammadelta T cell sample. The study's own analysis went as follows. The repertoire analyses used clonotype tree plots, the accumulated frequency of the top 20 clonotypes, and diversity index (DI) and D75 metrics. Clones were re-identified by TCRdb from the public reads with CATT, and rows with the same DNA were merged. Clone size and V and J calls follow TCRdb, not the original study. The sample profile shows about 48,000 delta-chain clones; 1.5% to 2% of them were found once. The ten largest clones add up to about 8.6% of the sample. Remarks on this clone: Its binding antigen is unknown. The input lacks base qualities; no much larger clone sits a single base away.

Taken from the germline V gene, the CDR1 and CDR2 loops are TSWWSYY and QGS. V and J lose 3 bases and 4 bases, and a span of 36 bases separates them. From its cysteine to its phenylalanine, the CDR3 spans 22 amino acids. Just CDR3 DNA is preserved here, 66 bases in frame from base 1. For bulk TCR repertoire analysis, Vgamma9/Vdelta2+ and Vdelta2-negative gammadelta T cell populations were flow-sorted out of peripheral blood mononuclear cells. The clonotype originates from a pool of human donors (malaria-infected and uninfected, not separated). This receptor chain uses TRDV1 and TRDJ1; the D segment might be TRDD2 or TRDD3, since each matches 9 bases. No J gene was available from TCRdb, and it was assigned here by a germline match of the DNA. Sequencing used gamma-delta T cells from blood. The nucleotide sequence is TGTGCTCTTGGGGACCGTAACCTTCCTACGATGGGGATACGCGGGGGGAACGATAAACTCATCTTT. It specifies CALGDRNLPTMGIRGGNDKLIF.